A single sample is the source of the 26 T cell receptor beta chains below, sequenced in a study of shared clonotypes between healthy human individuals. Data came from immunoSEQ multiplex PCR; TCRdb stores just in-frame clones and leaves some out. The sample carries 850,000 to 1,100,000 clones, roughly 80% recorded once. The sequencing input was memory CD4+ T cells from PBMCs. Subset noted: CD45RA-negative fraction. All receptors come from a man in his late teens or twenties in good health. Some clones in this sample may be carry-over from other donors' samples.

The chain uses TRBV7-8 and TRBJ1-3; no definite D call. Germline V CDR1 and CDR2: SGHVS, FQNEAQ. The CDR3 extends over 13 amino acids. V was clipped by 1 base and J by 4 bases, with 5 bases between them. The CDR3 loop reads CASSLGVGNTIYF. The CDR3, as DNA: TGTGCCAGCAGCTTAGGGGTGGGAAACACCATATATTTT.

This clone was detected once. The J gene is TRBJ2-1, the V gene TRBV19; 10 bases align to TRBD2. From germline, CDR1 is LNHDA and CDR2 SQIVND (reference sequence). The CDR3 loop spans 16 amino acids. The V and J ends lost 6 bases and 6 bases, in that order; junction bases with no gene match: 11. DNA of the CDR3: TGTGCCAGTAGGGTACGGGAGGCTAGCGGGAGCAATGAGCAGTTCTTC. As protein: CASRVREASGSNEQFF.

Concerning this clone itself: It may be a read error: a sequence one base away is much more abundant. Other DNA sequences in this sample translate to the same CDR3. The chain joins TRBV7-9 to TRBJ2-1; D ambiguous. The germline gives CDR1 SEHNR, CDR2 FQNEAQ (reference sequence). The length of the CDR3 is 11 residues. V was trimmed by 2 bases and J by 7 bases, leaving 3 bases between them. The CDR3 is CASSLTNEQFF. The CDR3 DNA reads as TGTGCCAGCAGCTTAACGAATGAGCAGTTCTTC.

In regard to this clone: Other DNA sequences of this sample code for an identical CDR3. J is TRBJ1-1 and V is TRBV7-2; no reliable D call. The V end lost 1 base, the J end lost 5 bases, and 8 bases lay between the germline ends. The CDR3 runs 13 residues. Per germline, CDR1 SGHTA and CDR2 FQGNSA. The CDR3 DNA follows: TGTGCCAGCAGCTTAGGTGCGGGAACTGAAGCTTTCTTT. Encoded protein: CASSLGAGTEAFF.

The CDR3 sequence is CASSRDRGGNTEAFF. The CDR3 DNA is TGTGCCAGCAGCCGGGACAGGGGGGGGAACACTGAAGCTTTCTTT. This chain uses TRBV5-4 with TRBJ1-1, with TRBD1 identical over 11 bases. V trimming: 4 bases; J trimming: 1 base; junction bases outside the gene matches: 3. CDR3 length equals 15 residues. Germline CDR1 reads SGHNT; CDR2 reads YYREEE (reference sequence).

The chain recombines TRBV28 with TRBJ2-1; TRBD2 aligns across 7 bases. The CDR3 has 15 amino acids. Trimming took 2 bases from V and 8 from J; bases not matched to a gene: 9. Germline lookup yields CDR1 MDHEN and CDR2 SYDVKM. The CDR3 loop reads CASSLPGGLDYEQFF. Here the CDR3 DNA reads TGTGCCAGCAGTTTACCGGGAGGATTGGATTATGAGCAGTTCTTC. Full variable domain (remainder filled in from reference TRBV28 and TRBJ2-1): DVKVTQSSRYLVKRTGEKVFLECVQDMDHENMFWYRQDPGLGLRLIYFSYDVKMKEKGDIPEGYSVSREKKERFSLILESASTNQTSMYLCASSLPGGLDYEQFFGPGTRLTVL.

The chain uses TRBV30 and TRBJ2-1; 8 nucleotides agree with TRBD2. Germline V gives CDR1 GTSNPN, CDR2 SVGIG (reference sequence). There are 14 residues in the CDR3. V trimming: 1 base; J trimming: 6 bases; junction bases outside the gene matches: 5. The CDR3 nucleotides are TGTGCCTGGAGTGATACGGGAGGGCGCAATGAGCAGTTCTTC. Translating gives CAWSDTGGRNEQFF.

This clone was seen only once. CDR3 nucleotides: TGTGCCATCAGTGGGCAGGACTCCTACGAGCAGTACTTC. Translation gives CAISGQDSYEQYF. J is TRBJ2-7 and V is TRBV10-3; unclear D gene. Germline values: CDR1 ENHRY, CDR2 SYGVKD. V gave up 4 bases and J gave up 0 bases, with 7 bases separating them. This CDR3 spans 13 amino acids.

DNA of the CDR3: TGTGCCAGCAGCTCGACTCGGGCGGGTAGTAATGAAAAACTGTTTTTT. Protein: CASSSTRAGSNEKLFF. This rearrangement joins TRBV7-9 to TRBJ1-4, with D hard to call. V was cut by 4 bases and J by 4 bases, with 16 bases left in between. This CDR3 comprises 16 residues. CDR1 is SEHNR, CDR2 FQNEAQ, per germline (reference sequence).

This clone was detected ten times or more. The chain joins TRBV28 to TRBJ2-3; TRBD1 might be the D (6 bases). The CDR3 consists of 13 residues. CDR1 and CDR2 from the germline V gene are MDHEN and SYDVKM. V gave up 5 bases and J gave up 9 bases, with 15 bases separating them. The CDR3, as DNA: TGTGCCAGCAGTGCCCAACAGGGTTTGACGCAGTATTTT. Its translation: CASSAQQGLTQYF.

The chain combines TRBV5-1 with TRBJ2-1; 7 nucleotides line up with TRBD1. The germline CDR1 and CDR2 sequences are SGHRS and YFSETQ. With V trimmed by 3 bases and J by 1 base, 7 bases remained unmatched. The CDR3 is made up of 16 amino acids. The DNA of the CDR3 is TGCGCCAGCAGCTCTTCAGGGGGAAGGTCCTACAATGAGCAGTTCTTC. Translated, it gives CASSSSGGRSYNEQFF.

This clone came up once. Germline is not matched at one junction end, which may reflect a read error. This same CDR3 is encoded by further DNA sequences in the sample. J is TRBJ1-1 and V is TRBV7-9; 7 bases line up with TRBD1. Germline CDR1 reads SEHNR; CDR2 reads FQNEAQ (reference sequence). The CDR3 runs 13 residues. CDR3 residues: CASSPGQNTEAFF. The CDR3 region has the DNA TGCGCCAGCAGCCCGGGACAGAATACTGAAGCTTTCTTT.

The J gene is TRBJ1-1, the V gene TRBV14, with a tentative D call TRBD1 (6 bases). The V end lost 4 bases, the J end lost 1 base, and 16 bases lay between the germline ends. Germline V lookup: CDR1 SGHDN, CDR2 FVKESK. The CDR3 covers 16 residues. This CDR3 reads CASSPITGLRNTEAFF. The DNA of the CDR3 is TGTGCCAGCAGCCCAATCACAGGGCTGAGGAACACTGAAGCTTTCTTT.

This clone was recorded a few times. The gene calls are TRBV5-4 and TRBJ1-4, with 10 bases aligning to TRBD1. V trimming: 3 bases; J trimming: 7 bases; junction bases outside the gene matches: 3. This CDR3 has 14 residues. The germline gives CDR1 SGHNT, CDR2 YYREEE (reference sequence). The CDR3 here is CASSSRTGGEKLFF. The CDR3 DNA is TGTGCCAGCAGCTCAAGGACAGGGGGTGAAAAACTGTTTTTT.

With respect to this clone: This specimen includes other DNA sequences encoding the same CDR3. The chain combines TRBV7-9 with TRBJ1-2; 9 bases are shared with TRBD1. Per germline, CDR1 SEHNR and CDR2 FQNEAQ (reference sequence). V was pared by 3 bases and J by 7 bases, with 0 bases of the junction left unmatched. This CDR3 is 12 amino acids long. CDR3 residues: CASSLGQGGYTF. The DNA of the CDR3 is TGTGCCAGCAGCTTGGGACAGGGTGGCTACACCTTC.

This chain links TRBV5-4 with TRBJ2-4; D gene uncertain. Germline CDR1 SGHNT, CDR2 YYREEE (reference sequence). V was shortened by 2 bases and J by 0 bases, with 6 bases between the two germline ends. The CDR3 is 14 amino acids. The DNA for the CDR3 is TGTGCCAGCAGCTTACGCCTAGCCAAAAACATTCAGTACTTC. This codes for CASSLRLAKNIQYF. The entire variable domain, with the rest obtained from reference TRBV5-4 and TRBJ2-4, is as follows: ETGVTQSPTHLIKTRGQQVTLRCSSQSGHNTVSWYQQALGQGPQFIFQYYREEENGRGNFPPRFSGLQFPNYSSELNVNALELDDSALYLCASSLRLAKNIQYFGAGTRLSVL.

This clone has a handful of counts. This CDR3 is also generated by other DNA sequences in the sample. The J gene is TRBJ1-4, the V gene TRBV7-9, with TRBD1 as a possible D gene (6 bases). This CDR3 has 16 residues. Germline V gene lookup returns CDR1 SEHNR and CDR2 FQNEAQ (reference sequence). V was clipped by 3 bases and J by 7 bases, with 18 bases between them. The CDR3 here is CASSLTGGEGGEKLFF. The CDR3 nucleotides read TGTGCCAGCAGCTTGACCGGGGGCGAGGGAGGTGAAAAACTGTTTTTT.

This clone was detected only once. The CDR3 here is CASSLTSGTGGSEQYF. CDR3 coding DNA: TGCGCCAGCAGCTTGACCTCGGGGACAGGGGGATCCGAGCAGTACTTC. The chain couples TRBV5-1 to TRBJ2-7; 11 bases fit TRBD1. Trimming removed 1 base from V and 6 bases from J; junction bases left unmatched: 9. Germline V CDR1 and CDR2: SGHRS, YFSETQ. The CDR3 consists of 16 residues.

This sequence joins TRBV5-1 and TRBJ2-1, with D perhaps TRBD1 or TRBD2 (5 bases each). This CDR3 comprises 16 residues. The V and J ends lost 4 bases and 0 bases respectively, with 14 bases between them. The germline gives CDR1 SGHRS, CDR2 YFSETQ. The CDR3 DNA follows: TGCGCCAGCAGCCCTCCGGGGACCCGCTCCTACAATGAGCAGTTCTTC. Translating it yields CASSPPGTRSYNEQFF. Variable domain in full (rest from reference TRBV5-1 and TRBJ2-1): KAGVTQTPRYLIKTRGQQVTLSCSPISGHRSVSWYQQTPGQGLQFLFEYFSETQRNKGNFPGRFSGRQFSNSRSEMNVSTLELGDSALYLCASSPPGTRSYNEQFFGPGTRLTVL.

This chain links TRBV6-5 with TRBJ2-6, with D tentatively TRBD1 or TRBD2 (6 bases each). Germline values: CDR1 MNHEY, CDR2 SVGAGI. Deletions cut 4 bases from V and 2 bases from J, with 12 bases between. The length of the CDR3 is 16 residues. The DNA of the CDR3 is TGTGCCAGCAGTTTCGGGGGCTCGACTGGGGCCAACGTCCTGACTTTC. Its translation: CASSFGGSTGANVLTF.

This clone was found a few times. The chain joins TRBV29-1 to TRBJ2-1, with 8 bases aligning to TRBD2. Germline loops: CDR1 SQVTM, CDR2 ANQGSEA. This CDR3 is 14 amino acids long. V was pared by 6 bases and J by 3 bases, with 7 bases of the junction left unmatched. For the CDR3, the DNA is TGCAGCGTGGCCGGGACTAGTGGCTACAATGAGCAGTTCTTC. Translated, it gives CSVAGTSGYNEQFF.

CDR3 coding DNA: TGTGCCAGCAGTCCAAATGGTGGGGGGCCGTCCTACGAGCAGTACTTC. Protein product: CASSPNGGGPSYEQYF. V gene TRBV25-1 combines with J gene TRBJ2-7; D is perhaps TRBD1 or TRBD2 (6 bases each). Germline loops: CDR1 MGHDK, CDR2 SYGVNS. This CDR3 spans 16 amino acids. V was trimmed by 5 bases and J by 1 base, leaving 18 bases between them.

With regard to this clone: A read error may explain this, as a much larger clone is one base away. The chain uses TRBV5-8 and TRBJ1-5; no definite D call. Germline CDR1 is SGHTS and CDR2 is YDEGEE. This CDR3 has 13 residues. The V end lost 4 bases, the J end lost 1 base, and 6 bases lay between the germline ends. The CDR3 sequence: CASSVDSNQPQHF. In nucleotides, the CDR3 is TGTGCCAGCAGCGTAGACAGCAATCAGCCCCAGCATTTT.

The chain is built from TRBV27 and TRBJ1-1, with a tentative D call TRBD1 (5 bases). The germline V and J ends were trimmed by 5 bases and 0 bases, with 10 bases remaining between them. This CDR3 is built from 14 residues. CDR1 is MNHEY, CDR2 SMNVEV, per germline (reference sequence). CDR3 sequence: CASSTWGLNTEAFF. CDR3 bases: TGTGCCAGCAGTACCTGGGGACTGAACACTGAAGCTTTCTTT.

The rearrangement links TRBV9 to TRBJ2-1, with D perhaps matching TRBD1 or TRBD2 (5 bases each). The CDR3 is made up of 16 amino acids. The germline gives CDR1 SGDLS, CDR2 YYNGEE. Trimming stripped 4 bases from V and 0 bases from J, with 14 bases between. DNA for the CDR3: TGTGCCAGCAGCCCCGGGGCGGTGAGCTCCTACAATGAGCAGTTCTTC. Protein: CASSPGAVSSYNEQFF. Full variable domain (missing parts from reference TRBV9 and TRBJ2-1): DSGVTQTPKHLITATGQRVTLRCSPRSGDLSVYWYQQSLDQGLQFLIQYYNGEERAKGNILERFSAQQFPDLHSELNLSSLELGDSALYFCASSPGAVSSYNEQFFGPGTRLTVL.

This clone was observed a few times. A single base separates this from a much larger clone, so it may be a read error. Distinct nucleotide sequences in the sample also encode this CDR3. V is TRBV2 and J is TRBJ2-5; D not certain. The CDR3 is 12 residues long. Germline CDR1 reads SNHLY; CDR2 reads FYNNEI. Deletions cut 4 bases from V and 0 bases from J, with 3 bases between. CDR3 loop: CASSAYQETQYF. The CDR3 region has the DNA TGTGCCAGCAGTGCCTACCAAGAGACCCAGTACTTC.